These 17 T cell receptor beta chains share one sample of origin, sequenced in a study of T cells after somatic rescue of genetic block. Repertoires were generated with immunoSEQ multiplex PCR, while TCRdb's copy carries only in-frame clones and drops some. The sample lists 15,000 or so clones, around three quarters occurring once. Material for sequencing was peripheral blood mononuclear cells (PBMCs). The receptor source for this set is a boy aged 5-17 years.

This clone has a single count. V gene TRBV21-1 combines with J gene TRBJ2-7; no DNA check was done on the table's D call, TRBD2. TRBV21-1 is a pseudogene. The CDR3 consists of 14 residues. DNA for the CDR3: TGTGCCAGCAGCAAAGTGCCCCGGGGTTACGAGCAGTACTTC. Protein product: CASSKVPRGYEQYF.

This sequence joins TRBV7-8 and TRBJ2-5, with D maybe TRBD2 (5 bases). The CDR3 sequence is 14 residues long. Trimming pared 5 bases from V and 3 bases from J, leaving 13 bases between. Germline V gives CDR1 SGHVS, CDR2 FQNEAQ. In DNA form, the CDR3 reads TGTGCCAGCAGCCGCGGACGGGGAAAAGAGACCCAGTACTTC. Translation gives CASSRGRGKETQYF.

The rearrangement joins TRBV29-1 to TRBJ2-7, with 7 bases identical to TRBD1. Germline trimming cut 6 bases from V and 9 bases from J; bases unmatched to any gene: 17. CDR1 and CDR2 (germline): SQVTM, ANQGSEA. The CDR3 loop spans 14 amino acids. As DNA, the CDR3 is TGCAGCGTGAAAACAGGGGTGGGGGCCTCGAGGCAGTACTTC. It codes for CSVKTGVGASRQYF.

This chain links TRBV5-1 with TRBJ2-1, with 11 positions matching TRBD2. CDR3 length equals 16 residues. V trimming: 4 bases; J trimming: 7 bases; junction bases outside the gene matches: 10. Per the germline V gene, CDR1 is SGHRS and CDR2 is YFSETQ. The CDR3 sequence is CASSGAVAGGPNEQFF. The CDR3 DNA reads TGCGCCAGCAGCGGAGCCGTAGCGGGGGGGCCAAATGAGCAGTTCTTC.

This clone appeared a few times. The genes are TRBV27 and TRBJ1-2, with TRBD1 identical over 9 bases. Germline V gene data show CDR1 as MNHEY and CDR2 as SMNVEV (reference sequence). The CDR3 sequence is 16 residues long. V was pared by 6 bases and J by 5 bases, with 13 bases of the junction left unmatched. CDR3 DNA: TGTGCCAGCAGCCCACAGGGGGCTTATGGCTATTATGGCTACACCTTC. It translates to CASSPQGAYGYYGYTF.

The CDR3 spells CASIGTSGHNEQFF. Here the CDR3 DNA reads TGTGCCAGCATTGGGACTAGCGGTCACAATGAGCAGTTCTTC. The chain carries TRBV2 and TRBJ2-1; 11 positions agree with TRBD2. The length of the CDR3 is 14 residues. The ends lost 7 bases at V and 5 bases at J; junction bases unmatched: 4. Germline loops: CDR1 SNHLY, CDR2 FYNNEI.

This clone is labeled as medium-sized (0.01 to 0.1%). The J gene is TRBJ1-4, the V gene TRBV30, with TRBD1 as a possible D gene (6 bases). Looked up from germline, CDR1 is GTSNPN and CDR2 is SVGIG (reference sequence). The CDR3 spans 12 residues. The V and J ends lost 2 bases and 7 bases respectively, with 8 bases between them. CDR3 in amino acids: CAWSTGIEKLFF. In DNA form, the CDR3 reads TGTGCCTGGAGTACAGGGATTGAAAAACTGTTTTTT.

This sequence joins TRBV7-2 and TRBJ1-1; D unresolved. Germline-derived CDR1 and CDR2 are SGHTA and FQGNSA. V lost 5 bases and J lost 1, with 14 bases in between. This CDR3 comprises 15 residues. The CDR3 sequence is CASSPLGRGNTEAFF. CDR3 coding DNA: TGTGCCAGCAGCCCTCTAGGGAGAGGGAACACTGAAGCTTTCTTT.

This clone was seen only once. The chain couples TRBV5-1 to TRBJ2-1; 12 bases agree with TRBD1. CDR1 and CDR2 from the germline V gene are SGHRS and YFSETQ. This CDR3 is built from 16 residues. J lost 9 bases, V lost 2 bases, and 9 bases had no gene match. Here the CDR3 DNA reads TGCGCCAGCAGCTTAGGGACAGGGGGCGCCGGGGGTGAGCAGTTCTTC. Amino acids: CASSLGTGGAGGEQFF.

The chain uses TRBV28 and TRBJ2-7, with D possibly TRBD1 on 6 matching bases. The CDR3 loop spans 17 amino acids. Germline values: CDR1 MDHEN, CDR2 SYDVKM. Trimming stripped 8 bases from V and 2 bases from J, with 25 bases between. Here the CDR3 DNA reads TGTGCCAGCTCCCCGCTCGGGCGCTACCAGGGGACCTACGAGCAGTACTTC. This sequence encodes CASSPLGRYQGTYEQYF.

Only a few counts were recorded for this clone. This rearrangement joins TRBV11-2 to TRBJ2-5; maybe TRBD1 (6 bases). This CDR3 has 16 residues. Trimming cost V 0 bases and J 0 bases, with 11 bases left between them. Germline lookup yields CDR1 SGHAT and CDR2 FQNNGV. The CDR3 region has the DNA TGTGCCAGCAGCTTAGATCTTACAGGGTACCAAGAGACCCAGTACTTC. It is translated as CASSLDLTGYQETQYF.

The chain links TRBV5-1 to TRBJ2-1, with TRBD2 matching 12 bases. CDR1 SGHRS and CDR2 YFSETQ come from the germline V gene. V was clipped by 2 bases and J by 12 bases; unmatched bases: 6. This CDR3 comprises 14 residues. The CDR3 coding sequence is TGCGCCAGCAGCTTAGGACTAGCGGGGTCGGGGCAGTTCTTC. Translation gives CASSLGLAGSGQFF.

The chain is built from TRBV4-1 and TRBJ2-4, with D maybe TRBD1 (5 bases). Germline V gives CDR1 MGHRA, CDR2 YSYEKL. The CDR3 is 15 residues long. Trimming shortened V by 0 bases and J by 10 bases, and 16 bases separated the two germline ends. The CDR3 region has the DNA TGCGCCAGCAGCCAAGATCCACACCAGGGAAGTATTCAGTACTTC. Protein: CASSQDPHQGSIQYF.

V usage is TRBV27 and J usage is TRBJ2-7, with 8 nucleotides matching TRBD2. From germline, CDR1 is MNHEY and CDR2 SMNVEV (reference sequence). The J segment lost 2 bases and the V segment lost 5 bases, leaving 2 bases of the junction unmatched. CDR3 length equals 13 residues. In DNA, the CDR3 is TGTGCCAGCAGTGTAGCGGGACCCTACGAGCAGTACTTC. It specifies CASSVAGPYEQYF.

The chain employs TRBV7-9 and TRBJ1-1; unclear D gene. V lost 4 bases and J lost 2, with 11 bases in between. The V gene's germline CDR1 is SEHNR and CDR2 FQNEAQ (reference sequence). The CDR3 length is 14 residues. CDR3 nucleotides: TGTGCCAGCAGCTACACCGCGGGAAACACTGAAGCTTTCTTT. Its protein product is CASSYTAGNTEAFF.

The chain recombines TRBV2 with TRBJ1-1, with D unclear. This CDR3 is built from 12 residues. Trimming took 1 base from V and 5 from J, leaving 5 bases between them. Per germline, CDR1 SNHLY and CDR2 FYNNEI. The CDR3, as DNA: TGTGCCAGCAGTGAAGAGAGGACTGAAGCTTTCTTT. The encoded protein is CASSEERTEAFF. The full variable domain, its missing parts supplied by reference TRBV2 and TRBJ1-1, is EPEVTQTPSHQVTQMGQEVILRCVPISNHLYFYWYRQILGQKVEFLVSFYNNEISEKSEIFDDQFSVERPDGSNFTLKIRSTKLEDSAMYFCASSEERTEAFFGQGTRLTVV.

This clone was detected once. The V gene is TRBV7-8, the J gene TRBJ2-1; no definite D call. Germline V gene sequence: CDR1 SGHVS, CDR2 FQNEAQ. V gave up 5 bases and J gave up 9 bases, with 8 bases separating them. The CDR3 covers 11 residues. The CDR3: CASSAPGEQFF. Written as DNA, the CDR3 is TGTGCCAGCAGCGCGCCGGGTGAGCAGTTCTTC.